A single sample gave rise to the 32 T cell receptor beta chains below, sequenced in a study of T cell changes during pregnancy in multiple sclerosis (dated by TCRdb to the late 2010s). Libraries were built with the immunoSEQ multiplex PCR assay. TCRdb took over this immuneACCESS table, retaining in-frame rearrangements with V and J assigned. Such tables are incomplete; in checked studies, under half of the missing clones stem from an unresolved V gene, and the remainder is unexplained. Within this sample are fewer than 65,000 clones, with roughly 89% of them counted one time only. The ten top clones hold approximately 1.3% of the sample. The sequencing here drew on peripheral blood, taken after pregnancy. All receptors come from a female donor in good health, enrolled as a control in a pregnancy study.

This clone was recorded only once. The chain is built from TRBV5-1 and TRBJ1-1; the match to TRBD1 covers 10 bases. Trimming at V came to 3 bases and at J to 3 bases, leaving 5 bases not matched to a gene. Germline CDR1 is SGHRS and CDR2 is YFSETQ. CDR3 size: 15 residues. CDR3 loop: CASSSRQGADTEAFF. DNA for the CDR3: TGCGCCAGCAGCTCTAGACAGGGGGCTGACACTGAAGCTTTCTTT.

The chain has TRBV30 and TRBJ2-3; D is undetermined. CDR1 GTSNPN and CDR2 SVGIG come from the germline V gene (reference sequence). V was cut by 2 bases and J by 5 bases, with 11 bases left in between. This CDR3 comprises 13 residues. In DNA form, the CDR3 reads TGTGCCTGGAGTACCGGGTTGAAAGATACGCAGTATTTT. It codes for CAWSTGLKDTQYF.

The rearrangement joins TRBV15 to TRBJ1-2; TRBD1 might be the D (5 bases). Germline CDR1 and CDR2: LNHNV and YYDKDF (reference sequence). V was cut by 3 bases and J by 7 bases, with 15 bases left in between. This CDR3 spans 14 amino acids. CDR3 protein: CATSRVGREAGYTF. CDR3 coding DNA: TGTGCCACCAGCAGGGTGGGCAGGGAAGCTGGCTACACCTTC. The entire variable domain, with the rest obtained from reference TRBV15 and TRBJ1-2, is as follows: DAMVIQNPRYQVTQFGKPVTLSCSQTLNHNVMYWYQQKSSQAPKLLFHYYDKDFNNEADTPDNFQSRRPNTSFCFLDIRSPGLGDTAMYLCATSRVGREAGYTFGSGTRLTVV.

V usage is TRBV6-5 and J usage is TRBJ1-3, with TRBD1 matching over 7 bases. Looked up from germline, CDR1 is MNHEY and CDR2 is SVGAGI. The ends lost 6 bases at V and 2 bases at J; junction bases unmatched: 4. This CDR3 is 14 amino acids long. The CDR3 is CASSFTGAGNTIYF. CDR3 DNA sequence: TGTGCCAGCAGCTTTACAGGGGCTGGAAACACCATATATTTT.

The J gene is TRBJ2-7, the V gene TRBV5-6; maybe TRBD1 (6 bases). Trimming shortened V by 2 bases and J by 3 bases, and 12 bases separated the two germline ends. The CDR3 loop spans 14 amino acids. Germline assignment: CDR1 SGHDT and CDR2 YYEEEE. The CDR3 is CASSFGIGGYEQYF. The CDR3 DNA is TGTGCCAGCAGCTTTGGTATAGGGGGCTACGAGCAGTACTTC.

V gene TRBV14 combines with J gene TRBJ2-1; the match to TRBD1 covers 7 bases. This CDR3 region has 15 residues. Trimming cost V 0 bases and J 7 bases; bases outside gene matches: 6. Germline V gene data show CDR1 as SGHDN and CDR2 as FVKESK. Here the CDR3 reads CASSQEMDRTNEQFF. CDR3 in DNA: TGTGCCAGCAGCCAAGAAATGGACAGGACGAATGAGCAGTTCTTC.

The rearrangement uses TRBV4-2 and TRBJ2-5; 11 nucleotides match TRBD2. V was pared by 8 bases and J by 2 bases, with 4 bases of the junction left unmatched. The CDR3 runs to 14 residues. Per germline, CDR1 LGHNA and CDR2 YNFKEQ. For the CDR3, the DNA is TGTGCCAGCTCGACTAGCGGGGTTCAAGAGACCCAGTACTTC. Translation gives CASSTSGVQETQYF.

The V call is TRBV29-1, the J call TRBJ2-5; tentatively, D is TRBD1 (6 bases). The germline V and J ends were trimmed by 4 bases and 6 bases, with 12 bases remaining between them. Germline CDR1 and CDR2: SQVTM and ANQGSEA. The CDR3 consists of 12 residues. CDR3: CSVGQVTKTQYF. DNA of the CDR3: TGCAGCGTTGGACAGGTTACGAAGACCCAGTACTTC.

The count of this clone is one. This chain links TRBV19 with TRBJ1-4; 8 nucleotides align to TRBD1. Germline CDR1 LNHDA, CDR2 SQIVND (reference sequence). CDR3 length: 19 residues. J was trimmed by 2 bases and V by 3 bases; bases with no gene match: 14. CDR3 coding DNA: TGTGCCAGTAGTATCCTCTGGGGCTCAGGGGGCCTGACTAATGAAAAACTGTTTTTT. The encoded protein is CASSILWGSGGLTNEKLFF.

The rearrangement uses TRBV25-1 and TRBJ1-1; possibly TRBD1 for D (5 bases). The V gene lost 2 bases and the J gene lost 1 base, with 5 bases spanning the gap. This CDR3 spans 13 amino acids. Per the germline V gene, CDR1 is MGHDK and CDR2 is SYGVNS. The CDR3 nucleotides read TGTGCCAGCAGTGAACAGGGGAACACTGAAGCTTTCTTT. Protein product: CASSEQGNTEAFF.

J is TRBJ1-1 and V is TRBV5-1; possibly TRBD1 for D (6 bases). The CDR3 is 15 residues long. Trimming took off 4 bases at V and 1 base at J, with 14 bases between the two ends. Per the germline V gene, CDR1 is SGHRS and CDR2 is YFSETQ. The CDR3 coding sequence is TGCGCCAGCAGCCTACAGGGAGCGGCGAACACTGAAGCTTTCTTT. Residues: CASSLQGAANTEAFF.

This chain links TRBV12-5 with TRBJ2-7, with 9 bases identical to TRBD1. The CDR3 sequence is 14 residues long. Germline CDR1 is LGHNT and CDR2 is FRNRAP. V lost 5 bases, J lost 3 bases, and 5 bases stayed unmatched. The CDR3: CASGTADRGYEQYF. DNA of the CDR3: TGTGCTAGTGGTACCGCGGACAGGGGCTACGAGCAGTACTTC.

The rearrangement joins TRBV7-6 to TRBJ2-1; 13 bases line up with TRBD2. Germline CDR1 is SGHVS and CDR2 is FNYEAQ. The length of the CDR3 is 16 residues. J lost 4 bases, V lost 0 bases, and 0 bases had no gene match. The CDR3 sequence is CASSLATSGGYNEQFF. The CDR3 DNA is TGTGCCAGCAGCTTAGCGACTAGCGGGGGGTACAATGAGCAGTTCTTC.

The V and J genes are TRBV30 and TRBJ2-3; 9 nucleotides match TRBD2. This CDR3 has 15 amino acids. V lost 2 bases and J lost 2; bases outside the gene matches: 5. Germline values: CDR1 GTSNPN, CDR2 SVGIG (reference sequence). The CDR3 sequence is CAWSLAGVNTDTQYF. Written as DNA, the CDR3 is TGTGCCTGGAGTTTAGCGGGGGTAAACACAGATACGCAGTATTTT.

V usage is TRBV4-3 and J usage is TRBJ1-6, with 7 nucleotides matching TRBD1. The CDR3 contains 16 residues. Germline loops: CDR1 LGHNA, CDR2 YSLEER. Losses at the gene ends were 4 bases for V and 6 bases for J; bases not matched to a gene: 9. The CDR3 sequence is CASSPLPQGVNSPLHF. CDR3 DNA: TGCGCCAGCAGCCCCCTACCCCAGGGGGTTAATTCACCCCTCCACTTT.

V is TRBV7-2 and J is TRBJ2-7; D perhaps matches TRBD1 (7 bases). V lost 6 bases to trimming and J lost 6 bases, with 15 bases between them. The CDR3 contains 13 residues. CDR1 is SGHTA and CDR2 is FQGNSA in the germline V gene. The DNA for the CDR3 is TGTGCCAGCAGTCAGACAGGGAGGCGCGAGCAGTACTTC. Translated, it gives CASSQTGRREQYF. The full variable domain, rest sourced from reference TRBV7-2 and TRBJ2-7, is GAGVSQSPSNKVTEKGKDVELRCDPISGHTALYWYRQSLGQGLEFLIYFQGNSAPDKSGLPSDRFSAERTGGSVSTLTIQRTQQEDSAVYLCASSQTGRREQYFGPGTRLTVT.

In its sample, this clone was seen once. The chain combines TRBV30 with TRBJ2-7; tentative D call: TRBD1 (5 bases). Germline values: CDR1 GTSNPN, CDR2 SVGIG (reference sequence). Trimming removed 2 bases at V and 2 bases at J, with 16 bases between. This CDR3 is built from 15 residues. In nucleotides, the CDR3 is TGTGCCTGGAGTAGTGGGGCACTCGCTGCCTACGAGCAGTACTTC. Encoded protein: CAWSSGALAAYEQYF.

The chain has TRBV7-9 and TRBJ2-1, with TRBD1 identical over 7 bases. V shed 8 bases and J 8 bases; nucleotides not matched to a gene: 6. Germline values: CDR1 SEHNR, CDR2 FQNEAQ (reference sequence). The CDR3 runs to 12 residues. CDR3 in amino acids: CASDRVIYEQFF. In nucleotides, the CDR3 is TGTGCCAGCGACAGGGTGATATATGAGCAGTTCTTC.

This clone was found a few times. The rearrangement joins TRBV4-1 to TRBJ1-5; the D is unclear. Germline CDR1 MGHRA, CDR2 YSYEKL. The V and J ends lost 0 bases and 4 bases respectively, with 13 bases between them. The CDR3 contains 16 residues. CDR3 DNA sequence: TGCGCCAGCAGCCAAGATGGAGGGATAGGTAATCAGCCCCAGCATTTT. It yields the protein CASSQDGGIGNQPQHF.

The CDR3 is CASSYGTGSTGELFF. The CDR3 DNA sequence: TGTGCCAGCAGTTATGGGACAGGGTCGACCGGGGAGCTGTTTTTT. V is TRBV6-5 and J is TRBJ2-2, with 9 bases aligning to TRBD1. From germline, CDR1 is MNHEY and CDR2 SVGAGI. This CDR3 comprises 15 residues. After removal of 3 bases from V and 5 bases from J, the junction contained 4 bases not matched to a gene.

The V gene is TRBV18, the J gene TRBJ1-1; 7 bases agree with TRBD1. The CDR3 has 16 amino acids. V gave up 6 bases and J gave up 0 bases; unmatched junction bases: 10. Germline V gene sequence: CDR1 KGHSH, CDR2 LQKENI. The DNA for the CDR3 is TGTGCCAGCTCCCTACAAAAGACAGGGCTGAACACTGAAGCTTTCTTT. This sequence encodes CASSLQKTGLNTEAFF.

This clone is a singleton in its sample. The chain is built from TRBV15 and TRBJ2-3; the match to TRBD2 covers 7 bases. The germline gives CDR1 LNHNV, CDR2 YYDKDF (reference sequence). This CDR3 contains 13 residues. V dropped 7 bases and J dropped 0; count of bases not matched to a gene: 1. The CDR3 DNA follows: TGTGCCACCAAGCGGGGAAGCACAGATACGCAGTATTTT. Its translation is CATKRGSTDTQYF.

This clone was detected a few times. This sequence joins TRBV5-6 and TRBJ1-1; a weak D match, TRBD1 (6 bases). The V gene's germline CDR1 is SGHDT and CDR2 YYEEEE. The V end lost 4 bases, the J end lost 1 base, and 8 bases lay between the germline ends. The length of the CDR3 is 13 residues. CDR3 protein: CASSEGQNTEAFF. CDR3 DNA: TGTGCCAGCAGCGAGGGACAGAACACTGAAGCTTTCTTT.

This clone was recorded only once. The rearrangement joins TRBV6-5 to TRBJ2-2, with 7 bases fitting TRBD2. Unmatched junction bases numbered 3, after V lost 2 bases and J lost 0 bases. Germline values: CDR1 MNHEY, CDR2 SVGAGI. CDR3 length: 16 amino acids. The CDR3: CASSYGGGPNTGELFF. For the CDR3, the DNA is TGTGCCAGCAGTTACGGCGGGGGACCGAACACCGGGGAGCTGTTTTTT.

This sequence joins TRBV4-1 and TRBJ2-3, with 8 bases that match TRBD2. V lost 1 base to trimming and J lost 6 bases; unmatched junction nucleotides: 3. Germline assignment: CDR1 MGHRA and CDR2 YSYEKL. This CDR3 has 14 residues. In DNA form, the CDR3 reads TGCGCCAGCAGCCAAGCGGGGGGGCCGGATACGCAGTATTTT. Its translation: CASSQAGGPDTQYF.

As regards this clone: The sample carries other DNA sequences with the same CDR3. The CDR3 nucleotides are TGTGCCAGCAGCGTACTAGCGGGGGCTAACACCGGGGAGCTGTTTTTT. Translating gives CASSVLAGANTGELFF. V gene TRBV9 combines with J gene TRBJ2-2, with 10 bases lining up with TRBD2. Per the germline V gene, CDR1 is SGDLS and CDR2 is YYNGEE. V was pared by 1 base and J by 2 bases, with 2 bases of the junction left unmatched. CDR3 length equals 16 residues. Together with reference TRBV9 and TRBJ2-2, the CDR3 gives the full variable domain: DSGVTQTPKHLITATGQRVTLRCSPRSGDLSVYWYQQSLDQGLQFLIQYYNGEERAKGNILERFSAQQFPDLHSELNLSSLELGDSALYFCASSVLAGANTGELFFGEGSRLTVL.

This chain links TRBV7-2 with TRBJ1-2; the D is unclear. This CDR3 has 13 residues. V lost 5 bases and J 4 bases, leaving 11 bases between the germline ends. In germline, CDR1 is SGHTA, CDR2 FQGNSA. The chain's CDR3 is CASSIRTSYGYTF. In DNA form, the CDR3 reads TGTGCCAGCAGCATAAGGACTAGCTATGGCTACACCTTC.

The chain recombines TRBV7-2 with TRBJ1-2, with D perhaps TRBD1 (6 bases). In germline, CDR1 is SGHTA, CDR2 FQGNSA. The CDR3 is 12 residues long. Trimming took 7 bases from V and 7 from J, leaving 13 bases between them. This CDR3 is CASNTGMRGYTF. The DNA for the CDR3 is TGTGCCAGCAACACAGGGATGCGTGGCTACACCTTC. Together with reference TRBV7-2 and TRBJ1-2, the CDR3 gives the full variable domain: GAGVSQSPSNKVTEKGKDVELRCDPISGHTALYWYRQSLGQGLEFLIYFQGNSAPDKSGLPSDRFSAERTGGSVSTLTIQRTQQEDSAVYLCASNTGMRGYTFGSGTRLTVV.

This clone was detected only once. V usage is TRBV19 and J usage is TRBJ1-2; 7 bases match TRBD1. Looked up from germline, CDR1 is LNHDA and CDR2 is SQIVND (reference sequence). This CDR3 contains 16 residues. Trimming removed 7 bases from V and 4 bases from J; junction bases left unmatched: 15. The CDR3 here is CASTPPGTDRSYGYTF. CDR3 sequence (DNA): TGTGCCAGTACTCCACCGGGGACAGATCGGTCCTATGGCTACACCTTC.

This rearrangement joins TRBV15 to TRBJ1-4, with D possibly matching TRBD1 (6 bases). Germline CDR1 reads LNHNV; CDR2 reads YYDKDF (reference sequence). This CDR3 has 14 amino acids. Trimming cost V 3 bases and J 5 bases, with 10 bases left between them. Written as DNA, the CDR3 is TGTGCCACCAGCAGGGACAGTTTCAATGAAAAACTGTTTTTT. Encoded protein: CATSRDSFNEKLFF.

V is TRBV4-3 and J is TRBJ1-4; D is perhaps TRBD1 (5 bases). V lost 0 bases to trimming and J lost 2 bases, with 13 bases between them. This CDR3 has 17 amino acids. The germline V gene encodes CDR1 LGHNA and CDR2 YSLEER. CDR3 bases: TGCGCCAGCAGCCAAGAAGGGGCCGGGCGTACTAATGAAAAACTGTTTTTT. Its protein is CASSQEGAGRTNEKLFF.

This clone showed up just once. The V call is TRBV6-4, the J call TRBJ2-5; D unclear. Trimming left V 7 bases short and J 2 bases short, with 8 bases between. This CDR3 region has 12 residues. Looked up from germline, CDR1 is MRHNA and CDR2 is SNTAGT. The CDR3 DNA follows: TGTGCCAGCACGCCAGGTCAAGAGACCCAGTACTTC. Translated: CASTPGQETQYF.